The TCR beta chain described here comes from a study of T cell responses to AZD1222 COVID-19 vaccine. Trimming stripped 1 base from V and 2 bases from J, with 9 bases between. The CDR3 sequence is 14 residues long. Germline CDR1 reads KGHSH; CDR2 reads LQKENI. The assay was immunoSEQ multiplex PCR, and TCRdb's table has in-frame clones only and misses some. This table holds roughly 150,000 clones, 80% to 95% found once. This clonotype was sampled from an adult in good health. The chain carries TRBV18 and TRBJ2-7; maybe TRBD2 (5 bases). The specimen comprised peripheral blood, sampled on day 0 of AZD1222 vaccination. The CDR3, as DNA: TGTGCCAGCTCACCACGGCGGGCCCCCTACGAGCAGTACTTC. This codes for CASSPRRAPYEQYF.